This T cell receptor beta chain was documented in a study of shared T cell receptors in the human thymus. Trimming left V 6 bases short and J 8 bases short, with 20 bases between. The CDR3 sequence is 15 residues long. CDR1 is KGHSH and CDR2 is LQKENI in the germline V gene. Clones were sequenced by immunoSEQ multiplex PCR, and TCRdb holds only the in-frame ones, with some missing. The sample holds hundreds of thousands of clones, around 78% seen once. A single count supports this clone. The same data also contributed to another study, on human thymus T cells. As that report states: All donors were healthy Finnish infants who were undergoing corrective surgery to treat congenital heart defects. Thymus was obtained from resections taken during corrective heart surgery.

The V gene is TRBV18, the J gene TRBJ2-1, with a tentative D call TRBD2 (7 bases). This receptor was obtained from a boy in the first two years of life with a congenital heart defect. Sequencing was done on a sample of thymocytes. DNA for the CDR3: TGTGCCAGCTCCAGGGGAGGGAGGGCGTGCCATGAGCAGTTCTTC. Amino acid sequence: CASSRGGRACHEQFF.